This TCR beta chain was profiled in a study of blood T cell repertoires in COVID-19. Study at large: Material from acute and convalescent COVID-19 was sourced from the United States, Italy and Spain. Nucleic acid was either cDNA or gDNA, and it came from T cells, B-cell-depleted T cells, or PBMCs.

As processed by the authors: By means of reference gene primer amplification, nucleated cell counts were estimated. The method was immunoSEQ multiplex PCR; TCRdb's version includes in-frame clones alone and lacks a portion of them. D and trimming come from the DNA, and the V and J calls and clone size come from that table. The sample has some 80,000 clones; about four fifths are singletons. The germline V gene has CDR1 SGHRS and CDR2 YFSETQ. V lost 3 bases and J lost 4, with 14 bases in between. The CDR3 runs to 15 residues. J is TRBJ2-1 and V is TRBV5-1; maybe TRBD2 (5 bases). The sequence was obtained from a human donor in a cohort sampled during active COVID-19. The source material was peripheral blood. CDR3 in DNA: TGCGCCAGCAGCTCCACTTGGACTGCGTACAATGAGCAGTTCTTC. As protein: CASSSTWTAYNEQFF. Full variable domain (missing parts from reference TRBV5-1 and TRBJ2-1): KAGVTQTPRYLIKTRGQQVTLSCSPISGHRSVSWYQQTPGQGLQFLFEYFSETQRNKGNFPGRFSGRQFSNSRSEMNVSTLELGDSALYLCASSSTWTAYNEQFFGPGTRLTVL.